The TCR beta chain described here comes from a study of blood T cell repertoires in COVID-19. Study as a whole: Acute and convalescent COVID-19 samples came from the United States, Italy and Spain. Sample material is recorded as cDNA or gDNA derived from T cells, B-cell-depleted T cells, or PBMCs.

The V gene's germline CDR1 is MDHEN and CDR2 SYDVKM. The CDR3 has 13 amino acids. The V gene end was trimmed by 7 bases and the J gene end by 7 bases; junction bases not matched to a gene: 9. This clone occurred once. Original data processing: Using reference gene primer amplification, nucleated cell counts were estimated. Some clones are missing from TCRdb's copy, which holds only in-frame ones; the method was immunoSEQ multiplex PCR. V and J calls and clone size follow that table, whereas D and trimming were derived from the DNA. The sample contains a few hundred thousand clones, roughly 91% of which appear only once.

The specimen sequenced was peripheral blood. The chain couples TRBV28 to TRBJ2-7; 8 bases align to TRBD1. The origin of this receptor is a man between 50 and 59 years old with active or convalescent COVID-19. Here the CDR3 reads CASIADRGEEQYF. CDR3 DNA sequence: TGTGCCAGCATCGCCGACAGGGGAGAAGAGCAGTACTTC. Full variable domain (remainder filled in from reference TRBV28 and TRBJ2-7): DVKVTQSSRYLVKRTGEKVFLECVQDMDHENMFWYRQDPGLGLRLIYFSYDVKMKEKGDIPEGYSVSREKKERFSLILESASTNQTSMYLCASIADRGEEQYFGPGTRLTVT.